The 14 T cell receptor beta chains reported below all come from one sample, sequenced in a study of blood T cell repertoires in COVID-19 (dated by TCRdb to about 2020). The library was prepared using the immunoSEQ multiplex PCR assay. As stored in TCRdb, this immuneACCESS dataset retains in-frame rearrangements with V and J assigned. A fraction of the clones does not appear; measured against another copy, unresolved V genes explain less than half of the discrepancy, and the remainder lacks a known reason. Here the sample has about 99,000 clones; about 87% occur a single time. The ten largest clones take up about 15% of the sample. Sequenced: peripheral blood. These receptors were obtained from a man aged 50 to 59 with acute or convalescent COVID-19.

This clone was observed a handful of times. This chain links TRBV5-1 with TRBJ2-5, with D tentatively TRBD1 (5 bases). Trimming removed 0 bases from V and 2 bases from J, with 8 bases in between. In germline, CDR1 is SGHRS, CDR2 YFSETQ. This CDR3 has 14 amino acids. The CDR3 is CASSLGGHQETQYF. CDR3 nucleotide sequence: TGCGCCAGCAGCTTGGGAGGACATCAAGAGACCCAGTACTTC.

This rearrangement joins TRBV6-4 to TRBJ2-2, with 8 bases fitting TRBD2. Looked up from germline, CDR1 is MRHNA and CDR2 is SNTAGT. V lost 5 bases and J lost 3; bases outside the gene matches: 5. This CDR3 is built from 15 residues. The CDR3 sequence: CASSPTSGYTGELFF. The CDR3 DNA is TGTGCCAGCAGTCCTACTAGCGGATACACCGGGGAGCTGTTTTTT.

The chain uses TRBV6-1 and TRBJ1-2; no definite D call. The V gene lost 0 bases and the J gene lost 9 bases, with 11 bases spanning the gap. Germline CDR1 and CDR2: MNHNS and SASEGT. This CDR3 is 13 amino acids long. CDR3 bases: TGTGCCAGCAGTGAAGCGCTTCTAGTCCGCTACACCTTC. Its protein is CASSEALLVRYTF.

The chain joins TRBV4-1 to TRBJ2-1; D might be TRBD2 (5 bases). CDR1 MGHRA and CDR2 YSYEKL come from the germline V gene. Trimming took off 8 bases at V and 4 bases at J, with 9 bases between the two ends. This CDR3 has 12 amino acids. The CDR3 DNA is TGCGCCAGCGGCTCGGGATACAATGAGCAGTTCTTC. Translation gives CASGSGYNEQFF.

A single count supports this clone. The gene calls are TRBV28 and TRBJ2-5, with D unresolved. Trimming cost V 4 bases and J 5 bases, with 8 bases left between them. The CDR3 length is 12 residues. CDR1 and CDR2 from the germline V gene are MDHEN and SYDVKM. In nucleotides, the CDR3 is TGTGCCAGCAGTTCCTCGAGCGAGACCCAGTACTTC. This encodes CASSSSSETQYF.

The chain carries TRBV5-1 and TRBJ2-2; TRBD2 aligns across 14 bases. The CDR3 extends over 19 amino acids. V lost 4 bases to trimming and J lost 0 bases; unmatched junction nucleotides: 8. Germline V CDR1 and CDR2: SGHRS, YFSETQ. For the CDR3, the DNA is TGCGCCAGCAGCCCAATGTTGACTAGCGGGAGGGCGAACACCGGGGAGCTGTTTTTT. It yields the protein CASSPMLTSGRANTGELFF.

The rearrangement links TRBV6-5 to TRBJ1-3; D not certain. CDR3 length equals 14 residues. The V end lost 0 bases, the J end lost 4 bases, and 7 bases lay between the germline ends. The V gene's germline CDR1 is MNHEY and CDR2 SVGAGI. For the CDR3, the DNA is TGTGCCAGCAGTTACTCGAGGTCCGGAAACACCATATATTTT. Its protein is CASSYSRSGNTIYF.

The chain combines TRBV28 with TRBJ1-3, with a tentative D call TRBD1 (6 bases). Looked up from germline, CDR1 is MDHEN and CDR2 is SYDVKM. The CDR3 consists of 15 residues. V was pared by 5 bases and J by 2 bases, with 13 bases between. This CDR3 reads CASSRDTGTGNTIYF. The CDR3 bases are TGTGCCAGCAGTAGGGACACCGGCACTGGAAACACCATATATTTT. Complete variable domain (other parts from reference TRBV28 and TRBJ1-3): DVKVTQSSRYLVKRTGEKVFLECVQDMDHENMFWYRQDPGLGLRLIYFSYDVKMKEKGDIPEGYSVSREKKERFSLILESASTNQTSMYLCASSRDTGTGNTIYFGEGSWLTVV.

This chain connects TRBV6-5 to TRBJ1-2; 10 positions agree with TRBD1. The junction had 5 bases not matched to a gene; V was cut back by 2 bases and J by 5 bases. Per the germline V gene, CDR1 is MNHEY and CDR2 is SVGAGI. The CDR3 covers 15 residues. The CDR3 DNA is TGTGCCAGCAGTTACCAAGGGGACAGGGGATATGGCTACACCTTC. Protein: CASSYQGDRGYGYTF.

In its sample, this clone is medium-sized (0.01 to 0.1%). The chain joins TRBV4-1 to TRBJ2-7; possible D gene TRBD2, 6 bases. The CDR3 spans 20 residues. Germline-derived CDR1 and CDR2 are MGHRA and YSYEKL. The V end lost 5 bases, the J end lost 1 base, and 30 bases lay between the germline ends. CDR3 DNA sequence: TGCGCCAGCAGCGGATGGGACTTAGGGACCGGCGCGGCCGCTTCCTACGAGCAGTACTTC. Translation gives CASSGWDLGTGAAASYEQYF.

The V and J genes are TRBV20-1 and TRBJ2-3, with TRBD2 identical over 8 bases. Per germline, CDR1 DFQATT and CDR2 SNEGSKA (reference sequence). The length of the CDR3 is 15 residues. The V segment lost 3 bases and the J segment 3 bases; nucleotides outside the gene matches: 8. In nucleotides, the CDR3 is TGCAGTGCTAGTGGCGGGAGGAGCGGTACAGATACGCAGTATTTT. Translated: CSASGGRSGTDTQYF.

The table lists this clone with a few counts. The chain combines TRBV3-1 (or the pseudogene TRBV3-2) with TRBJ2-3; TRBD2 aligns across 11 bases. J gave up 2 bases and V 0 bases, and 4 bases lay outside the gene matches. Germline assignment: CDR1 LGHDT and CDR2 YNNKEL (reference sequence). The CDR3 has 17 amino acids. The CDR3 protein is CASSQEKLAGVTDTQYF. CDR3 in DNA: TGTGCCAGCAGCCAAGAGAAACTAGCGGGAGTCACAGATACGCAGTATTTT.

The V gene is TRBV12-3 or TRBV12-4, the J gene TRBJ2-2, with 7 bases that match TRBD1. The trim removed 6 bases at V and 6 bases at J, leaving 4 bases unmatched. CDR3 size: 13 residues. In DNA, the CDR3 is TGTGCCAGCAGCCGTACAGGGGCCGGGGAGCTGTTTTTT. It is translated as CASSRTGAGELFF.

This chain connects TRBV21-1 to TRBJ1-1; the table calls TRBD1, which could not be checked here. TRBV21-1 is a recognized pseudogene. The CDR3 loop spans 19 amino acids. CDR3 sequence: CASSKAQKAPGQGGTEAFF. The CDR3 DNA is TGTGCCAGCAGCAAAGCCCAAAAAGCCCCGGGACAGGGAGGAACTGAAGCTTTCTTT.